These 25 T cell receptor beta chains originate from one sample sequenced in a study of early T cells in non-severe SARS-CoV-2 infection. One entry per CDR3 protein results from TCRdb running MiXCR on the 5' RACE reads. In the table there are about 26,000 distinct CDR3 sequences, 4% to 5.5% of which are singletons. The specimen sequenced was whole blood. The receptors were sampled from an adult who was a healthcare worker with PCR-confirmed SARS-CoV-2 infection or an uninfected control (not recorded which).

The chain joins TRBV20-1 to TRBJ2-3; 9 bases fit TRBD2. V dropped 0 bases and J dropped 4; count of bases not matched to a gene: 5. CDR3 length equals 15 residues. CDR1 is DFQATT, CDR2 SNEGSKA, per germline (reference sequence). CDR3 in DNA: TGCAGTGCTAGAGATCCCTGGACTAGCGCAGATACGCAGTATTTT. Translating gives CSARDPWTSADTQYF.

This clonotype was counted many times. The chain couples TRBV18 to TRBJ1-6; 7 nucleotides agree with TRBD1. Trimming took 6 bases from V and 9 from J; bases not matched to a gene: 11. In germline, CDR1 is KGHSH, CDR2 LQKENI. The CDR3 length is 15 residues. The CDR3 is CASSPGQAAFSPLHF. The DNA of the CDR3 is TGTGCCAGCTCCCCCGGACAGGCGGCTTTTTCACCCCTCCACTTT.

There are many counts of this clonotype. The V gene is TRBV11-2, the J gene TRBJ1-1, with D unresolved. The germline V and J ends were trimmed by 6 bases and 5 bases, with 13 bases remaining between them. This CDR3 contains 13 residues. Germline values: CDR1 SGHAT, CDR2 FQNNGV. DNA for the CDR3: TGTGCCAGCAGTCAGGCTTTTGGAACTGAAGCTTTCTTT. This sequence encodes CASSQAFGTEAFF.

This clonotype was seen ten or more times. The chain is built from TRBV6-6 and TRBJ2-1; 12 bases are shared with TRBD2. V trimming: 4 bases; J trimming: 7 bases; junction bases outside the gene matches: 17. The CDR3 contains 19 residues. Germline assignment: CDR1 MNHNY and CDR2 SVGAGI (reference sequence). The CDR3 spells CASSLGLAGGLGPINEQFF. CDR3 in DNA: TGTGCCAGCAGTTTAGGCCTAGCGGGAGGGTTGGGGCCTATAAATGAGCAGTTCTTC.

Ten or more counts support this clonotype. The V call is TRBV6-1, the J call TRBJ1-1; a weak D match, TRBD1 (6 bases). This CDR3 has 13 residues. Germline V gene data show CDR1 as MNHNS and CDR2 as SASEGT. The germline V and J ends were trimmed by 4 bases and 6 bases, with 12 bases remaining between them. The CDR3 coding sequence is TGTGCCAGCAGTGTGGGGGAGGGGGCTGAAGCTTTCTTT. This codes for CASSVGEGAEAFF.

This clonotype is medium-sized. CDR3 in amino acids: CASRFNTGELFF. The DNA of the CDR3 is TGTGCCAGCAGGTTCAACACCGGGGAGCTGTTTTTT. The chain has TRBV11-2 and TRBJ2-2; no reliable D call. Germline CDR1 reads SGHAT; CDR2 reads FQNNGV. This CDR3 region has 12 residues. V lost 6 bases and J lost 2, with 4 bases in between.

This clonotype is judged medium-sized. V and J are TRBV27 and TRBJ2-7; 13 positions agree with TRBD2. The CDR3 is made up of 15 amino acids. In germline, CDR1 is MNHEY, CDR2 SMNVEV (reference sequence). The V and J ends lost 5 bases and 5 bases, in that order; junction bases with no gene match: 6. The CDR3 DNA reads as TGTGCCAGCAGTCTCGGACTAGCGGGAGTGAACGAGCAGTACTTC. Translation gives CASSLGLAGVNEQYF.

This clonotype was counted at least ten times. The chain uses TRBV3-1 and TRBJ1-1; D unclear. This CDR3 spans 12 amino acids. Germline V gene sequence: CDR1 LGHDT, CDR2 YNNKEL (reference sequence). The V end was cut by 1 base, the J end by 5 bases, with 5 bases between. The CDR3 region is CASSQVGTEAFF. CDR3 bases: TGTGCCAGCAGCCAAGTAGGAACTGAAGCTTTCTTT.

This clonotype is medium-sized in the sample. The chain is built from TRBV27 and TRBJ1-2, with 8 bases fitting TRBD1. CDR1 and CDR2 (germline): MNHEY, SMNVEV (reference sequence). This CDR3 has 16 amino acids. V lost 0 bases and J lost 4; bases outside the gene matches: 7. In nucleotides, the CDR3 is TGTGCCAGCAGTTTATCGGCTGCAGGGGGCTTCTATGGCTACACCTTC. Its translation: CASSLSAAGGFYGYTF.

This clonotype was counted ten times or more. This chain links TRBV20-1 with TRBJ2-7; D not resolved. V lost 5 bases and J 4 bases, leaving 18 bases between the germline ends. There are 14 residues in the CDR3. CDR1 DFQATT and CDR2 SNEGSKA come from the germline V gene (reference sequence). CDR3 sequence (DNA): TGCAGTGCTTTTGACGTGCTGGGTGTTTACGAGCAGTACTTC. Translation: CSAFDVLGVYEQYF.

This chain joins TRBV4-2 and TRBJ2-3; D tentatively fits TRBD1 or TRBD2 (5 bases each). V gave up 3 bases and J gave up 5 bases, with 15 bases separating them. There are 15 residues in the CDR3. Germline assignment: CDR1 LGHNA and CDR2 YNFKEQ. CDR3 protein: CASSQGVSNQDTQYF. Written as DNA, the CDR3 is TGTGCCAGCAGCCAGGGGGTGTCTAACCAAGATACGCAGTATTTT.

This clonotype was counted many times. At one end the junction does not follow the germline gene, possibly because of a read error. The chain joins TRBV6-1 to TRBJ1-3; maybe TRBD1 (5 bases). CDR3 length equals 14 residues. CDR1 is MNHNS, CDR2 SASEGT, per germline. Here the CDR3 DNA reads TGTGCCAGCGTTACAGGTGCCTCTGAAAACACCATATATTTT. Translated, it gives CASVTGASENTIYF.

This clonotype has at least ten counts. The genes are TRBV6-4 and TRBJ2-2; TRBD1 might be the D (5 bases). The germline gives CDR1 MRHNA, CDR2 SNTAGT. Trimming removed 9 bases from V and 4 bases from J, with 33 bases in between. The CDR3 length is 20 residues. The CDR3 DNA reads as TGTGCCAGTGCTGCCCCTCTAGGTCCGAGACAGATAGATTCCACCGGGGAGCTGTTTTTT. Protein: CASAAPLGPRQIDSTGELFF.

This clonotype occurred many times. The genes are TRBV7-2 and TRBJ2-5, with D unresolved. Germline loops: CDR1 SGHTA, CDR2 FQGNSA. With 3 bases removed from V and 4 bases from J, the gap between germline ends came to 15 bases. The CDR3 spans 15 residues. In DNA, the CDR3 is TGTGCCAGCAGCTTCGGGCGCGGTTCAGCAGAGACCCAGTACTTC. Its protein product is CASSFGRGSAETQYF.

The chain recombines TRBV12-3 or TRBV12-4 with TRBJ2-3, with D tentatively TRBD1 (5 bases). The CDR3 totals 17 residues. V was pared by 0 bases and J by 3 bases, with 16 bases between. CDR3 sequence reads: CASSLAVGVEGTDTQYF. The CDR3 DNA is TGTGCCAGCAGTTTAGCGGTAGGGGTAGAAGGGACAGATACGCAGTATTTT.

Ten or more counts support this clonotype. This chain joins TRBV20-1 and TRBJ2-7, with D possibly matching TRBD2 (7 bases). This CDR3 is built from 14 residues. Trimming removed 1 base from V and 2 bases from J, with 12 bases in between. CDR1 is DFQATT, CDR2 SNEGSKA, per germline (reference sequence). CDR3 residues: CSARGGGGAYEQYF. DNA of the CDR3: TGCAGTGCTAGAGGTGGAGGGGGGGCCTACGAGCAGTACTTC.

This clonotype was seen many times. The genes are TRBV7-2 and TRBJ2-3; 7 nucleotides agree with TRBD1. V trimming: 5 bases; J trimming: 6 bases; junction bases outside the gene matches: 8. Germline V lookup: CDR1 SGHTA, CDR2 FQGNSA. This CDR3 has 14 residues. The CDR3 coding sequence is TGTGCCAGCAGCCCCCCGACAGGGCTGGATACGCAGTATTTT. Protein sequence: CASSPPTGLDTQYF.

This clonotype has ten or more counts. The chain combines TRBV18 with TRBJ1-3; D is possibly TRBD1 (5 bases). Germline-derived CDR1 and CDR2 are KGHSH and LQKENI. Trimming removed 4 bases from V and 4 bases from J, with 14 bases in between. The CDR3 covers 15 residues. DNA of the CDR3: TGTGCCAGCTCACTCTCCGGGGGGAACGGAAACACCATATATTTT. This encodes CASSLSGGNGNTIYF.

In its sample, this clonotype was seen many times. This chain joins TRBV7-3 and TRBJ2-1; 9 bases line up with TRBD1. CDR3 length equals 15 residues. Trimming removed 1 base from V and 9 bases from J; junction bases left unmatched: 7. CDR1 and CDR2 from the germline V gene are SGHTA and FQGTGA. The CDR3 DNA reads as TGTGCCAGCAGCTTAATGGGACAGGGTAACGGTGAGCAGTTCTTC. This sequence encodes CASSLMGQGNGEQFF.

This clonotype was recorded many times. The V and J genes are TRBV6-1 and TRBJ2-7; no clear D. Trimming removed 2 bases at V and 4 bases at J, with 12 bases between. Germline lookup yields CDR1 MNHNS and CDR2 SASEGT. The CDR3 totals 14 residues. This CDR3 reads CASSEMIPTYEQYF. The CDR3, as DNA: TGTGCCAGCAGTGAAATGATCCCCACATACGAGCAGTACTTC.

This clonotype was found many times. The chain combines TRBV5-4 with TRBJ1-6, with D perhaps matching TRBD1 (6 bases). CDR3 length equals 17 residues. Germline CDR1 is SGHNT and CDR2 is YYREEE (reference sequence). V gave up 3 bases and J gave up 0 bases, with 13 bases separating them. CDR3 nucleotide sequence: TGTGCCAGCAGCTCCGGGACAAGCGGCTCCTATAATTCACCCCTCCACTTT. The encoded protein is CASSSGTSGSYNSPLHF.

The chain uses TRBV18 and TRBJ2-1; D might be TRBD2 (5 bases). The CDR3 consists of 13 residues. V lost 6 bases, J lost 10 bases, and 16 bases lay in between. Germline V gives CDR1 KGHSH, CDR2 LQKENI. In nucleotides, the CDR3 is TGTGCCAGCTCCGCCACGGGTGGAGGAGAGCAGTTCTTC. Encoded protein: CASSATGGGEQFF.

The chain's CDR3 is CASSPQTRGEAFF. The CDR3 coding sequence is TGTGCCAGCTCACCACAGACCAGGGGGGAAGCTTTCTTT. The chain employs TRBV18 and TRBJ1-1; 7 bases align to TRBD1. V was clipped by 1 base and J by 8 bases; unmatched bases: 4. The CDR3 has 13 amino acids. Germline CDR1 KGHSH, CDR2 LQKENI.

This clonotype has at least ten counts. J is TRBJ2-7 and V is TRBV13; 7 bases agree with TRBD1. Germline assignment: CDR1 PRHDT and CDR2 FYEKMQ (reference sequence). This CDR3 has 14 amino acids. After removal of 2 bases from V and 4 bases from J, the junction contained 5 bases not matched to a gene. CDR3 nucleotide sequence: TGTGCCAGCAGCTTATGGGACAGATCATACGAGCAGTACTTC. It encodes CASSLWDRSYEQYF.

This clonotype was recorded at least ten times. This chain connects TRBV28 to TRBJ2-7; 9 nucleotides align to TRBD1. CDR3 size: 16 residues. CDR1 is MDHEN and CDR2 is SYDVKM in the germline V gene. J was trimmed by 4 bases and V by 1 base; bases with no gene match: 8. The DNA for the CDR3 is TGTGCCAGCAGTTTATTGTTTGGGGACAGGGAGTACGAGCAGTACTTC. It encodes CASSLLFGDREYEQYF.